Included here is one T cell receptor (beta chain) sequence, with context. Its antigen is undetermined. These data originate in a study of OX40 agonist ivuxolimab in advanced cancers. About the research overall: Patients received ivuxolimab, an agonistic anti-OX40 (CD134) antibody. Hepatocellular carcinoma, melanoma, renal cell or head and neck cancer was diagnosed in the dose-escalation patients.

Assay used: immunoSEQ multiplex PCR; TCRdb lists only in-frame clones, some missing. The sample includes 95,000 to 150,000 clones, 75% to 90% of them seen just once. Trimming removed 7 bases at V and 7 bases at J, with 11 bases between. The CDR3 spans 13 residues. Looked up from germline, CDR1 is MDHEN and CDR2 is SYDVKM. Study conclusions and caveats: It was not determined which antigens were specifically recognized by the peripheral T cells that had undergone clonal expansion. Among the least clonally expanded were partial responders at 0.1-3.0 mg/kg.

This TCR was recovered from an adult with an advanced solid tumor such as melanoma, head and neck, liver or kidney cancer. J is TRBJ1-6 and V is TRBV28; D is unresolved. The material was CD4+ or CD8+ T cells sorted from blood, obtained in a trial of the OX40 agonist ivuxolimab. The CDR3 bases are TGTGCCAGCAATGATCCTGGCAATTCACCCCTCCACTTT. Residues: CASNDPGNSPLHF.